This T cell receptor beta chain came from a study of CD8 T cells in ankylosing spondylitis. Whole-study results and caveats: In peripheral blood, disease-linked CD8+ clones occurred at relatively low frequencies. It appeared that ankylosing spondylitis blood was characterized by a TCR beta motif of roughly 8 highly homologous variants.

Points on this clonotype: Its antigen is unidentified.

The CDR3 totals 13 residues. From germline, CDR1 is LGHNA and CDR2 YNFKEQ. The V and J ends lost 6 bases and 4 bases respectively, with 12 bases between them. TCRdb re-analysed the 5' RACE reads in MiXCR, keeping a single row per CDR3 protein. The sample contains 300,000 to 350,000 distinct CDR3 sequences, under 25% of which appear only once. J is TRBJ2-5 and V is TRBV4-2; D is possibly TRBD1 or TRBD2 (5 bases each). The specimen sequenced was blood, either unsorted or a sorted T cell fraction (not recorded which). The clonotype was recovered from a female donor with ankylosing spondylitis or in good health (not recorded which). The CDR3 loop is CASRGPGTETQYF. The CDR3 region has the DNA TGTGCCAGCAGGGGACCAGGGACAGAGACCCAGTACTTC.